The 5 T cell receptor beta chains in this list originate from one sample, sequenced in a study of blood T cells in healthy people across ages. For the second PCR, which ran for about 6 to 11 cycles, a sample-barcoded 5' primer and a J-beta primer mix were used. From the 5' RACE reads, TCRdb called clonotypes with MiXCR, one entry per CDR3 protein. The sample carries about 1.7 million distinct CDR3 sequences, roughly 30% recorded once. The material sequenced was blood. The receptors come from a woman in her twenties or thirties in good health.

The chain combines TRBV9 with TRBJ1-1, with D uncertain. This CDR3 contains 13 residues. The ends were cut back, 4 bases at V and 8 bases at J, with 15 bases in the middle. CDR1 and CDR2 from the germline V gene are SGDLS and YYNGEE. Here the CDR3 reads CASSSGLQTEAFF. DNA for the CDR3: TGTGCCAGCAGCTCCGGACTTCAGACCGAAGCTTTCTTT.

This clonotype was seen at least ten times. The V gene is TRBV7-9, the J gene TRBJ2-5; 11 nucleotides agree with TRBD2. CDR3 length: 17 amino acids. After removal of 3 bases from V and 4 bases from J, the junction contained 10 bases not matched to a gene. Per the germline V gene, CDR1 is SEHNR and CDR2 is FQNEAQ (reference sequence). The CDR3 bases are TGTGCCAGCAGCTTGGGGACTAGCGGACTCTTCCTAGAGACCCAGTACTTC. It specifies CASSLGTSGLFLETQYF.

The CDR3 protein is CASTRQTGAGNSPLHF. In nucleotides, the CDR3 is TGTGCCAGCACCCGACAGACAGGGGCCGGTAATTCACCCCTCCACTTT. The chain employs TRBV28 and TRBJ1-6; 8 positions agree with TRBD1. Germline CDR1 and CDR2: MDHEN and SYDVKM. V shed 7 bases, J shed 6 bases, and the junction held 11 bases outside the gene matches. This CDR3 region has 16 residues.

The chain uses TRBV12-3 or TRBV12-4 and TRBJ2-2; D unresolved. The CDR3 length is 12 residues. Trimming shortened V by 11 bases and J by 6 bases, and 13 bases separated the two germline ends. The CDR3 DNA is TGTGCCGAGTCGGACCAACCCGGGGAGCTGTTTTTT. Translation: CAESDQPGELFF.

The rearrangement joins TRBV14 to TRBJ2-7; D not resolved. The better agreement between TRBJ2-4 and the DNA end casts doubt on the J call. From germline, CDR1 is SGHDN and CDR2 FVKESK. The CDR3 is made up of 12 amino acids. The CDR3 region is CASSHPPDIQYF. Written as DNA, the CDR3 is TGTGCCAGCAGCCATCCCCCTGACATTCAGTACTTC.